Each of the 16 T cell receptor beta chains below was sequenced from the same sample in a study of T cell repertoires in cytomegalovirus infection. No antigen has been assigned to these receptors. TCRdb reprocessed the reads via MiXCR and lists one record per CDR3 protein. The data hold around 900,000 distinct CDR3 sequences, with 25% to 40% observed a single time. The starting material was cultured CD8+ T cells from PBMCs, obtained from culture after CMV antigen stimulation. All receptors come from a human donor in good health (CMV status not recorded). Some clones in this sample may be carry-over from other donors' samples.

This clonotype was detected many times. The chain combines TRBV11-2 with TRBJ2-1; D might be TRBD2 (7 bases). V lost 4 bases to trimming and J lost 3 bases, with 16 bases between them. The CDR3 has 16 amino acids. Per the germline V gene, CDR1 is SGHAT and CDR2 is FQNNGV. The CDR3 DNA reads TGTGCCAGCAGCTCCCCAGGGGCGGGGGTCTACAATGAGCAGTTCTTC. It specifies CASSSPGAGVYNEQFF. Combining the CDR3 with reference TRBV11-2 and TRBJ2-1 gives the whole variable domain EAGVAQSPRYKIIEKRQSVAFWCNPISGHATLYWYQQILGQGPKLLIQFQNNGVVDDSQLPKDRFSAERLKGVDSTLKIQPAKLEDSAVYLCASSSPGAGVYNEQFFGPGTRLTVL.

The chain has TRBV15 and TRBJ2-3; D possibly corresponds to TRBD2 (6 bases). Per the germline V gene, CDR1 is LNHNV and CDR2 is YYDKDF (reference sequence). CDR3 length: 16 residues. V lost 5 bases and J 2 bases, leaving 17 bases between the germline ends. CDR3 sequence (DNA): TGTGCCACCAGCCCAAGGGTTAGCGGATCCACAGATACGCAGTATTTT. This gives the protein CATSPRVSGSTDTQYF.

This clonotype was counted many times. The genes are TRBV7-6 and TRBJ2-1; 8 bases are shared with TRBD2. CDR1 and CDR2 (germline): SGHVS, FNYEAQ. J gave up 0 bases and V 5 bases, and 9 bases lay outside the gene matches. The CDR3 has 17 residues. Here the CDR3 reads CASSLESGGSSYNEQFF. CDR3 coding DNA: TGTGCCAGCAGCCTAGAGAGCGGGGGTAGCTCCTACAATGAGCAGTTCTTC.

The chain is built from TRBV2 and TRBJ2-7; possible D gene TRBD2, 5 bases. V lost 4 bases to trimming and J lost 3 bases, with 10 bases between them. Germline loops: CDR1 SNHLY, CDR2 FYNNEI. The CDR3 has 13 amino acids. The CDR3 loop is CASSGTWVYEQYF. The CDR3 DNA follows: TGTGCCAGCAGTGGGACTTGGGTCTACGAGCAGTACTTC. The whole variable domain, filled in from reference TRBV2 and TRBJ2-7, reads EPEVTQTPSHQVTQMGQEVILRCVPISNHLYFYWYRQILGQKVEFLVSFYNNEISEKSEIFDDQFSVERPDGSNFTLKIRSTKLEDSAMYFCASSGTWVYEQYFGPGTRLTVT.

The chain combines TRBV6-2 or TRBV6-3 with TRBJ1-1; weak D call: TRBD1 (5 bases). Trimming removed 2 bases at V and 6 bases at J, with 22 bases between. Germline CDR1 MNHEY, CDR2 SVGEGT. This CDR3 has 17 amino acids. CDR3 residues: CASSYLIQTAQESEAFF. CDR3 coding DNA: TGTGCCAGCAGTTACCTCATACAGACAGCCCAAGAATCTGAAGCTTTCTTT.

A few counts support this clonotype. V is TRBV7-9 and J is TRBJ2-3; no definite D call. The germline CDR1 and CDR2 sequences are SEHNR and FQNEAQ (reference sequence). V was clipped by 5 bases and J by 3 bases, with 12 bases between them. This CDR3 contains 14 residues. The chain's CDR3 is CASSPLDLTDTQYF. The CDR3 nucleotides read TGTGCCAGCAGCCCCCTTGACCTAACAGATACGCAGTATTTT.

The chain combines TRBV6-2 or TRBV6-3 with TRBJ2-3; no clear D gene. There are 14 residues in the CDR3. V was shortened by 7 bases and J by 4 bases, with 15 bases between the two germline ends. Germline-derived CDR1 and CDR2 are MNHEY and SVGEGT. The CDR3 region is CASNRGFSPDTQYF. The CDR3 bases are TGTGCCAGCAATAGAGGCTTCAGTCCAGATACGCAGTATTTT.

This sequence joins TRBV6-6 and TRBJ2-7, with TRBD1 identical over 10 bases. CDR3 length: 15 amino acids. J was trimmed by 2 bases and V by 2 bases; bases with no gene match: 3. The V gene's germline CDR1 is MNHNY and CDR2 SVGAGI (reference sequence). CDR3 coding DNA: TGTGCCAGCAGTTACCAAGGGACAGGGGCCTACGAGCAGTACGTC. Translating gives CASSYQGTGAYEQYV.

The chain uses TRBV6-5 and TRBJ2-5; a possible D gene is TRBD1 (7 bases). The V end was cut by 0 bases, the J end by 2 bases, with 19 bases between. CDR1 is MNHEY and CDR2 is SVGAGI in the germline V gene. This CDR3 has 18 amino acids. The DNA of the CDR3 is TGTGCCAGCAGTTACTCACAGGGGACGGGGGCCCCGCAAGAGACCCAGTACTTC. Translating it yields CASSYSQGTGAPQETQYF.

J is TRBJ2-2 and V is TRBV14; D possibly corresponds to TRBD2 (5 bases). CDR3 length equals 17 residues. Trimming took 1 base from V and 1 from J, leaving 13 bases between them. In germline, CDR1 is SGHDN, CDR2 FVKESK. CDR3 in DNA: TGTGCCAGCAGCCAAGTTAGAGGGAAGGAGAACACCGGGGAGCTGTTTTTT. This gives the protein CASSQVRGKENTGELFF. The complete variable domain, with remaining parts taken from reference TRBV14 and TRBJ2-2, reads EAGVTQFPSHSVIEKGQTVTLRCDPISGHDNLYWYRRVMGKEIKFLLHFVKESKQDESGMPNNRFLAERTGGTYSTLKVQPAELEDSGVYFCASSQVRGKENTGELFFGEGSRLTVL.

This chain links TRBV5-4 with TRBJ2-7; no definite D call. Trimming cost V 7 bases and J 7 bases, with 12 bases left between them. The CDR3 has 11 residues. Germline CDR1 is SGHNT and CDR2 is YYREEE (reference sequence). The CDR3 DNA sequence: TGTGCCAGCTTTGACCGAGGAGAGCAGTACTTC. It translates to CASFDRGEQYF.

The chain combines TRBV27 with TRBJ2-1; a weak D match, TRBD2 (6 bases). The germline V gene has CDR1 MNHEY and CDR2 SMNVEV (reference sequence). The CDR3 sequence is 14 residues long. V shed 8 bases and J shed 5 bases, with 16 bases lying between them. The CDR3 reads CASLPGGSDNEQFF. CDR3 nucleotides: TGTGCCAGCCTACCCGGGGGTTCCGACAATGAGCAGTTCTTC.

The chain carries TRBV4-1 and TRBJ1-2; D possibly corresponds to TRBD1 (6 bases). Trimming took off 1 base at V and 4 bases at J, with 16 bases between the two ends. The CDR3 spans 16 residues. Germline CDR1 is MGHRA and CDR2 is YSYEKL. The DNA of the CDR3 is TGCGCCAGCAGCCAAGCTACAGGATTAGGGGGCTATGGCTACACCTTC. It specifies CASSQATGLGGYGYTF.

This clonotype was counted between two and nine times. The chain has TRBV27 and TRBJ1-1; weak D call: TRBD1 (5 bases). V was cut by 5 bases and J by 4 bases, with 14 bases left in between. Looked up from germline, CDR1 is MNHEY and CDR2 is SMNVEV (reference sequence). This CDR3 comprises 14 residues. CDR3 sequence: CASSAGRWGTEAFF. The CDR3 nucleotides read TGTGCCAGCAGTGCAGGGAGGTGGGGCACTGAAGCTTTCTTT.

CDR3 protein: CSADTEDTGELFF. CDR3 in DNA: TGCAGTGCCGACACCGAAGACACCGGGGAGCTGTTTTTT. The genes are TRBV20-1 and TRBJ2-2; no definite D call. V dropped 6 bases and J dropped 3 bases, with 11 bases sitting between them. CDR1 and CDR2 from the germline V gene are DFQATT and SNEGSKA (reference sequence). The CDR3 runs 13 residues.

V is TRBV4-3 and J is TRBJ2-1; 8 nucleotides line up with TRBD2. V was pared by 2 bases and J by 5 bases, with 11 bases of the junction left unmatched. The germline CDR1 and CDR2 sequences are LGHNA and YSLEER. This CDR3 is built from 17 residues. For the CDR3, the DNA is TGCGCCAGCAGCCAAAGGGTCCCGGGGGGGCCCCACAATGAGCAGTTCTTC. This codes for CASSQRVPGGPHNEQFF.